Shown below are 22 T cell receptor beta chains from a single sample sequenced in a study of blood T cell repertoires in COVID-19. TCRdb's table, derived via immunoSEQ multiplex PCR, lists solely in-frame clones and lacks some. Of roughly 150,000 clones listed, over 70% are singletons. The sequencing input was PBMCs or T cells enriched from blood (not recorded which). These receptors all come from a woman aged 40 to 50 with acute COVID-19.

The chain combines TRBV2 with TRBJ2-3; 9 nucleotides agree with TRBD2. This CDR3 has 16 amino acids. Trimming removed 6 bases from V and 2 bases from J; junction bases left unmatched: 9. Germline V gene lookup returns CDR1 SNHLY and CDR2 FYNNEI. CDR3: CASRPRLAEYTDTQYF. The CDR3 region has the DNA TGTGCCAGCAGACCCAGACTAGCGGAATACACAGATACGCAGTATTTT.

The chain links TRBV30 to TRBJ1-1; tentatively, D is TRBD1 (6 bases). The length of the CDR3 is 17 residues. Per the germline V gene, CDR1 is GTSNPN and CDR2 is SVGIG (reference sequence). V lost 4 bases and J 0 bases, leaving 21 bases between the germline ends. DNA for the CDR3: TGTGCCTGGACCCGGACGTCTGCTGGGGGCATGAACACTGAAGCTTTCTTT. Its protein is CAWTRTSAGGMNTEAFF.

This clone was detected only once. J is TRBJ1-2 and V is TRBV6-5; 10 nucleotides match TRBD1. V lost 4 bases, J lost 11 bases, and 7 bases stayed unmatched. Germline assignment: CDR1 MNHEY and CDR2 SVGAGI. The CDR3 totals 13 residues. The CDR3 spells CASSLGQGNRYTF. CDR3 nucleotide sequence: TGTGCCAGCAGTTTGGGACAGGGGAATCGGTACACCTTC.

This chain connects TRBV21-1 to TRBJ2-1; TRBD2 is the table's D call, not checked against the DNA. TRBV21-1 has pseudogene status. The CDR3 length is 12 residues. The CDR3 sequence is CASFSTRDEQFF. DNA of the CDR3: TGTGCCAGCTTCTCGACTAGAGATGAGCAGTTCTTC.

The V gene is TRBV7-6, the J gene TRBJ1-3; TRBD1 is a possible D gene (5 bases). Germline V gene lookup returns CDR1 SGHVS and CDR2 FNYEAQ. The CDR3 sequence is 16 residues long. Trimming shortened V by 1 base and J by 2 bases, and 12 bases separated the two germline ends. DNA of the CDR3: TGTGCCAGCAGCTTAGGGGGCTCAGCAGCTGGAAACACCATATATTTT. Amino acids: CASSLGGSAAGNTIYF. Based on the CDR3 plus reference TRBV7-6 and TRBJ1-3, the full variable domain is GAGVSQSPRYKVTKRGQDVALRCDPISGHVSLYWYRQALGQGPEFLTYFNYEAQQDKSGLPNDRFSAERPEGSISTLTIQRTEQRDSAMYRCASSLGGSAAGNTIYFGEGSWLTVV.

The V call is TRBV28, the J call TRBJ2-7; possibly TRBD1 for D (5 bases). The CDR3 extends over 16 amino acids. Germline CDR1 is MDHEN and CDR2 is SYDVKM. Between the trimmed V and J ends, which lost 3 bases and 0 bases, there was a span of 15 bases. The CDR3 reads CASSFRPDSYSYEQYF. CDR3 nucleotide sequence: TGTGCCAGCAGTTTTCGCCCCGACAGCTACTCCTACGAGCAGTACTTC.

The CDR3 coding sequence is TGTGCCAGCAGCCCGGGGGGACGGGAGGGGTTGCAGTACTTC. Translation: CASSPGGREGLQYF. The rearrangement uses TRBV5-5 and TRBJ2-7; 8 bases fit TRBD2. The length of the CDR3 is 14 residues. V trimming: 4 bases; J trimming: 9 bases; junction bases outside the gene matches: 12. Germline CDR1 is SGHKS and CDR2 is YYEKEE (reference sequence).

V is TRBV9 and J is TRBJ2-1; 7 nucleotides line up with TRBD2. Germline V CDR1 and CDR2: SGDLS, YYNGEE. This CDR3 region has 16 residues. V shed 4 bases, J shed 8 bases, and the junction held 15 bases outside the gene matches. The DNA for the CDR3 is TGTGCCAGCAGCTCGACTAGCACAAGAGAGGGCGATGAGCAGTTCTTC. Amino acid sequence: CASSSTSTREGDEQFF. The full variable domain, its missing parts supplied by reference TRBV9 and TRBJ2-1, is DSGVTQTPKHLITATGQRVTLRCSPRSGDLSVYWYQQSLDQGLQFLIQYYNGEERAKGNILERFSAQQFPDLHSELNLSSLELGDSALYFCASSSTSTREGDEQFFGPGTRLTVL.

CDR3 in DNA: TGTGCCAGCAGCTTGGTAGCGGGAGACCCCGGGGAGCTGTTTTTT. Its protein is CASSLVAGDPGELFF. The rearrangement joins TRBV5-4 to TRBJ2-2; 9 bases agree with TRBD2. The CDR3 runs 15 residues. Germline V CDR1 and CDR2: SGHNT, YYREEE (reference sequence). V gave up 0 bases and J gave up 6 bases; unmatched junction bases: 3.

The chain combines TRBV20-1 with TRBJ2-7; D is uncertain. The V gene's germline CDR1 is DFQATT and CDR2 SNEGSKA (reference sequence). Trimming stripped 1 base from V and 2 bases from J, with 3 bases between. This CDR3 is 11 amino acids long. In DNA form, the CDR3 reads TGCAGTGCTAGAGGGCCCTACGAGCAGTACGTC. Its protein is CSARGPYEQYV.

The chain links TRBV12-3 or TRBV12-4 to TRBJ2-1, with 11 positions matching TRBD2. V lost 9 bases to trimming and J lost 16 bases; unmatched junction nucleotides: 14. The CDR3 runs to 13 residues. The CDR3 sequence: CASSIAGGKPNFF. DNA for the CDR3: TGTGCCAGTAGTATAGCGGGAGGGAAACCCAATTTCTTC.

This sequence joins TRBV9 and TRBJ1-6, with 9 bases fitting TRBD1. CDR1 is SGDLS and CDR2 is YYNGEE in the germline V gene. This CDR3 has 15 residues. The V gene end was trimmed by 4 bases and the J gene end by 8 bases; junction bases not matched to a gene: 7. The CDR3: CASSRKQGADSPLHF. The CDR3 DNA follows: TGTGCCAGCAGCCGCAAACAGGGGGCCGATTCACCCCTCCACTTT.

The chain employs TRBV7-9 and TRBJ2-1, with 8 bases fitting TRBD1. V lost 5 bases, J lost 0 bases, and 12 bases stayed unmatched. The CDR3 consists of 18 residues. Germline lookup yields CDR1 SEHNR and CDR2 FQNEAQ (reference sequence). CDR3 nucleotide sequence: TGTGCCAGCAGCGTGGACAGGGACGAATACAGCTCCTACAATGAGCAGTTCTTC. Its translation is CASSVDRDEYSSYNEQFF.

Notes on this clone: The junction shows a germline mismatch at one end, possibly a read error. The rearrangement links TRBV7-7 to TRBJ2-2, with 14 positions matching TRBD2. The CDR3 has 15 residues. The germline V gene encodes CDR1 SSHAT and CDR2 FNYEAQ (reference sequence). CDR3 in amino acids: CASSLGTSGRGELFF. In DNA form, the CDR3 reads TGTGCTAGCAGCCTGGGGACTAGCGGGAGAGGGGAGCTGTTTTTT.

This chain uses TRBV3-1 (or the pseudogene TRBV3-2) with TRBJ2-5; 11 positions match TRBD2. This CDR3 is built from 17 residues. J lost 3 bases, V lost 4 bases, and 10 bases had no gene match. CDR1 and CDR2 from the germline V gene are LGHDT and YNNKEL (reference sequence). The CDR3 DNA reads as TGTGCCAGCAGCCCGGCAAACTTAGCGGGAGGGGAAGAGACCCAGTACTTC. It translates to CASSPANLAGGEETQYF.

The chain uses TRBV6-1 and TRBJ2-5, with 12 positions matching TRBD2. This CDR3 has 21 residues. V shed 2 bases and J 4 bases; nucleotides not matched to a gene: 20. Germline V gene data show CDR1 as MNHNS and CDR2 as SASEGT. CDR3 in DNA: TGTGCCAGCAGTGAACTAAGGTCTAGCGGGAGGGCCGTCGCACGTCGAGAGACCCAGTACTTC. Translation: CASSELRSSGRAVARRETQYF.

V usage is TRBV27 and J usage is TRBJ2-1; 11 nucleotides line up with TRBD2. From germline, CDR1 is MNHEY and CDR2 SMNVEV (reference sequence). The length of the CDR3 is 15 residues. Unmatched junction bases numbered 1, after V lost 2 bases and J lost 4 bases. In DNA, the CDR3 is TGTGCCAGCAGTTTAACTAGCGGGGGATACAATGAGCAGTTCTTC. Residues: CASSLTSGGYNEQFF.

The count of this clone is one. This chain connects TRBV7-9 to TRBJ2-1; TRBD2 aligns across 8 bases. CDR3 length: 16 residues. The germline V gene encodes CDR1 SEHNR and CDR2 FQNEAQ (reference sequence). After removal of 0 bases from V and 7 bases from J, the junction contained 8 bases not matched to a gene. CDR3 protein: CASSLAREGQGNEQFF. CDR3 nucleotide sequence: TGTGCCAGCAGCTTAGCCCGGGAGGGCCAGGGTAATGAGCAGTTCTTC.

This clone was recorded once. The chain joins TRBV2 to TRBJ2-1; tentative D call: TRBD2 (5 bases). V lost 4 bases to trimming and J lost 7 bases, with 14 bases between them. Germline-derived CDR1 and CDR2 are SNHLY and FYNNEI. The CDR3 contains 14 residues. The CDR3 DNA sequence: TGTGCCAGCAGTGTTTCGGGGTCGGGGAATGAGCAGTTCTTC. It yields the protein CASSVSGSGNEQFF. Looking up the rest from reference TRBV2 and TRBJ2-1 gives the full variable domain: EPEVTQTPSHQVTQMGQEVILRCVPISNHLYFYWYRQILGQKVEFLVSFYNNEISEKSEIFDDQFSVERPDGSNFTLKIRSTKLEDSAMYFCASSVSGSGNEQFFGPGTRLTVL.

The chain links TRBV19 to TRBJ1-1; D is perhaps TRBD1 (6 bases). From germline, CDR1 is LNHDA and CDR2 SQIVND (reference sequence). The CDR3 extends over 15 amino acids. Trimming removed 4 bases from V and 4 bases from J, with 16 bases in between. The CDR3 DNA follows: TGTGCCAGTAGTACCCGAAGGGACATCCTCACTGAAGCTTTCTTT. Translated: CASSTRRDILTEAFF. Drawing the rest from reference TRBV19 and TRBJ1-1, the complete variable domain is DGGITQSPKYLFRKEGQNVTLSCEQNLNHDAMYWYRQDPGQGLRLIYYSQIVNDFQKGDIAEGYSVSREKKESFPLTVTSAQKNPTAFYLCASSTRRDILTEAFFGQGTRLTVV.

This clone appeared a few times. The V gene is TRBV6-2 or TRBV6-3, the J gene TRBJ1-2; tentatively, D is TRBD1 (6 bases). The CDR3 spans 16 residues. Germline values: CDR1 MNHEY, CDR2 SVGEGT. The V end lost 0 bases, the J end lost 0 bases, and 11 bases lay between the germline ends. CDR3 in amino acids: CASSYSLKGANYGYTF. DNA for the CDR3: TGTGCCAGCAGTTACTCCTTGAAGGGGGCTAACTATGGCTACACCTTC.

This chain uses TRBV12-5 with TRBJ1-1; weak D call: TRBD1 (5 bases). Germline lookup yields CDR1 LGHNT and CDR2 FRNRAP. V was clipped by 1 base and J by 10 bases, with 13 bases between them. This CDR3 spans 13 amino acids. CDR3 DNA sequence: TGTGCTAGTGGTTTGGCGGCAGGGTTGGTAGCTTTCTTT. As protein: CASGLAAGLVAFF.